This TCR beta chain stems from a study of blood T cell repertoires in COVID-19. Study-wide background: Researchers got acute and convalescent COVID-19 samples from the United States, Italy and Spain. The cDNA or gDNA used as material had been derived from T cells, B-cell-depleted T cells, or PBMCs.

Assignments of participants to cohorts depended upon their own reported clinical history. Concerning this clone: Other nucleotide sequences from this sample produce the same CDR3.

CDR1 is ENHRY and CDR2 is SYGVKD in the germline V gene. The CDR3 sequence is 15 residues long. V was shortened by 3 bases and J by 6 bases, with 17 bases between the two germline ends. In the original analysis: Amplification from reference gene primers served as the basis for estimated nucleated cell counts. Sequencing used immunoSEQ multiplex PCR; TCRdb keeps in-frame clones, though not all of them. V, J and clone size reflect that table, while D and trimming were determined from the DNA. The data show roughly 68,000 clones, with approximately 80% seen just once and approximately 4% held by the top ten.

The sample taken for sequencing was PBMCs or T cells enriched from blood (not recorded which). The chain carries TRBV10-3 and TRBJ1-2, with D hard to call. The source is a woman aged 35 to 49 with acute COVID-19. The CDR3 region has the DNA TGTGCCATCAGTGAATTTGATAGCTTCACTGATGGCTACACCTTC. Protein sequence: CAISEFDSFTDGYTF.